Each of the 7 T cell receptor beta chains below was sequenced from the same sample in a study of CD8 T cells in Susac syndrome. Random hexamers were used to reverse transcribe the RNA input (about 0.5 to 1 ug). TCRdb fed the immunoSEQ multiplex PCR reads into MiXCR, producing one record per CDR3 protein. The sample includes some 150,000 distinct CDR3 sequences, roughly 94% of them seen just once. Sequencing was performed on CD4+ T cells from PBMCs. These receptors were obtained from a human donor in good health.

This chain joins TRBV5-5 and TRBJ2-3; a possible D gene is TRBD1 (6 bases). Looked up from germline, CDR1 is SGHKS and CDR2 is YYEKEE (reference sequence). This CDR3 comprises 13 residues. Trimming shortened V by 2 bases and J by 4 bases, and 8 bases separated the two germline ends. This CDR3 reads CASSFAGADTQYF. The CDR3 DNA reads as TGTGCCAGCAGCTTTGCAGGGGCAGATACGCAGTATTTT.

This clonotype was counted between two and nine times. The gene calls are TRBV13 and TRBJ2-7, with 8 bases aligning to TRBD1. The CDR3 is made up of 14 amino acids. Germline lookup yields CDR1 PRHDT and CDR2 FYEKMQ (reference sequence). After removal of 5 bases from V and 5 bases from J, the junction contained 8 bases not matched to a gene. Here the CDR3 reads CASSRTGGHHEQYF. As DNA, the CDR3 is TGTGCCAGCAGCCGAACAGGGGGGCACCACGAGCAGTACTTC.

In nucleotides, the CDR3 is TGTGCCACCAGCAGAGGTGGGGCAGGGCCTAATGAAAAACTGTTTTTT. It yields the protein CATSRGGAGPNEKLFF. The chain links TRBV15 to TRBJ1-4; weak D call: TRBD1 (5 bases). Trimming took 1 base from V and 3 from J, leaving 12 bases between them. Germline assignment: CDR1 LNHNV and CDR2 YYDKDF (reference sequence). This CDR3 contains 16 residues. The entire variable domain, with the rest obtained from reference TRBV15 and TRBJ1-4, is as follows: DAMVIQNPRYQVTQFGKPVTLSCSQTLNHNVMYWYQQKSSQAPKLLFHYYDKDFNNEADTPDNFQSRRPNTSFCFLDIRSPGLGDTAMYLCATSRGGAGPNEKLFFGSGTQLSVL.

Written as DNA, the CDR3 is TGTGCCAGCAGCCAAAACAACGGGCCCTACGAGCAGTACTTC. It codes for CASSQNNGPYEQYF. The chain recombines TRBV3-1 with TRBJ2-7; D is uncertain. This CDR3 contains 14 residues. V lost 2 bases to trimming and J lost 2 bases, with 10 bases between them. Germline lookup yields CDR1 LGHDT and CDR2 YNNKEL (reference sequence).

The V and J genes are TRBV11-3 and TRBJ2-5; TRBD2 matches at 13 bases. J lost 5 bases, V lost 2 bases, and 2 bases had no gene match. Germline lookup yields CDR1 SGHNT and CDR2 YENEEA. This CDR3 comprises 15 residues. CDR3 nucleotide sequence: TGTGCCAGCAGCTTAACTAGCGGGAGGGATGAGACCCAGTACTTC. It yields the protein CASSLTSGRDETQYF.

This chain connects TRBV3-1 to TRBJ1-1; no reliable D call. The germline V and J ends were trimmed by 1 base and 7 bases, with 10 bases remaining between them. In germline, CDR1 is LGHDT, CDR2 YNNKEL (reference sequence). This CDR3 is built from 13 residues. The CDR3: CASSQAARIEAFF. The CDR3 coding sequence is TGTGCCAGCAGCCAAGCAGCCAGAATTGAAGCTTTCTTT.

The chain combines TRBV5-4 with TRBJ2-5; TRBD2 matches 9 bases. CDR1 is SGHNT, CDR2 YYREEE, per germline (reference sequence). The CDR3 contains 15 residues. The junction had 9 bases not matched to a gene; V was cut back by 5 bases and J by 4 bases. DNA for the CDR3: TGTGCCAGCAGACTTGGGGGCGGGAGGGGAGAGACCCAGTACTTC. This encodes CASRLGGGRGETQYF.